This T cell receptor (beta chain) was observed in a study of Ad26.COV2.S vaccination and SARS-CoV-2 variants. Study-wide results and limits: The breadth of spike-specific CD8+ and CD4+ T cell responses after vaccination was reportedly substantial.

This table comes from immunoSEQ multiplex PCR, and its TCRdb copy is limited to in-frame clones, with some not included. The profile shows around 270,000 clones, 70% to 90% of them singletons. CDR3 length equals 13 residues. Trimming shortened V by 5 bases and J by 4 bases, and 8 bases separated the two germline ends. Germline V gives CDR1 SGHAT, CDR2 FQNNGV. On this clone itself: Its antigen is unidentified.

This sample's treatment: around 19 received Ad26.COV2.S at low or high dose, single or two shots; roughly five received placebo; per-sample allocation not given. Each sample was drawn 63 days after the first injection (of vaccine or placebo). The specimen comprised peripheral blood, sampled in a trial of Ad26.COV2.S vaccine versus placebo. The rearrangement uses TRBV11-2 and TRBJ1-4; D not certain. This sequence was found in a person aged 18 to 59 who received the Ad26.COV2.S COVID-19 vaccine or a placebo. The CDR3 loop reads CASSRQLNEKLFF. CDR3 nucleotides: TGTGCCAGCAGCCGCCAGCTTAATGAAAAACTGTTTTTT. The complete variable domain, with remaining parts taken from reference TRBV11-2 and TRBJ1-4, reads EAGVAQSPRYKIIEKRQSVAFWCNPISGHATLYWYQQILGQGPKLLIQFQNNGVVDDSQLPKDRFSAERLKGVDSTLKIQPAKLEDSAVYLCASSRQLNEKLFFGSGTQLSVL.